This TCR beta chain was documented in a study of cytomegalovirus exposure and HLA in healthy donors. The data were produced by immunoSEQ multiplex PCR, yet TCRdb's version contains in-frame clones alone and is incomplete. This sample carries 250,000 to 400,000 clones, roughly 87% of them seen once, and the ten largest clones take roughly 1.2%. Study findings and constraints: In vitro, three CMV-associated chains proved specific for CMV antigens. Reportedly, cytomegalovirus status was diagnosed with high sensitivity and specificity. Investigators reported some 150 TCR beta chains as tied to cytomegalovirus.

For this clone: What it binds is not known.

Germline loops: CDR1 LGHNA, CDR2 YNFKEQ. The CDR3 loop spans 17 amino acids. Trimming took 1 base from V and 4 from J, leaving 19 bases between them. Material: PBMCs. This chain joins TRBV4-2 and TRBJ2-5; D is possibly TRBD1 or TRBD2 (7 bases each). This sequence originates from a woman aged 25 to 39 in good health and CMV-seropositive. The CDR3 loop reads CASSQVDFPGGGETQYF. CDR3 nucleotides: TGTGCCAGCAGCCAAGTTGATTTCCCAGGGGGGGGAGAGACCCAGTACTTC.